This TCR beta chain was observed in a study of T cells in Graves' hyperthyroidism and ophthalmopathy (dated by TCRdb to the late 2010s). For the wider study: Peripheral blood was sampled at the time of initial diagnosis, prior to any treatment. According to the paper, TCR Vbeta CDR3 sequencing was carried out on approximately 140 peripheral blood samples, which came from approximately 43 ophthalmopathy, under 80 hyperthyroidism and around 17 progressor patients. To identify TCR V-J signatures that set the groups apart, the researchers used a discovery cohort of about a hundred patients, made up of 40 to 45 with Graves' ophthalmopathy and about 60 with stable Graves' hyperthyroidism. In more than 5 Graves' hyperthyroidism patients, the study also compared T-cell repertoires from thyroid tissue with T-cell repertoires from blood. Once sampling was done, hyperthyroidism patients were given methimazole at a starting dose of 30 mg daily, whereas ophthalmopathy patients were given high-dose intravenous methylprednisolone. For training and testing, the 100 or so patients in the discovery cohort were randomly divided in a 7:3 ratio. An independent validation cohort of fewer than 20 hyperthyroidism patients and about 16 patients who later progressed to ophthalmopathy tested prospective prediction of ophthalmopathy.

In this sample, this clonotype turned up many times. Its antigen remains unidentified. No clone much larger than this one lies a single base away; base qualities are absent. General conclusions and limits of the study: Most expanded thyroid clonotypes (frequency above 0.001) were also detected in blood, a finding suggesting that blood repertoires may reflect thyroid immune responses. In validation, the model predicted progression to ophthalmopathy with approximately 69% sensitivity and 72.22% specificity, a median of 6.5 months before onset. Ophthalmopathy was separated from stable hyperthyroidism by a 13 V-J signature model, with around 88% sensitivity and about 81% specificity obtained in cross-validation and 80%/75% obtained in testing. Sample size was not statistically predetermined, and blinding of investigators to group allocation was not performed.

A patient counted as having stable Graves' hyperthyroidism if no progression to ophthalmopathy occurred over 18 months of follow-up. Hyperthyroidism patients were newly diagnosed, with disease duration under 2 months, and aged 18 to 65 years. Any patient with an uncontrolled infection, another autoimmune disease, pregnancy or lactation was excluded. Diagnoses were based on clinical symptoms, serum thyroxine and TRAb, thyroid ultrasound and orbital computed tomography. PBMCs were separated from roughly 10 ml of fresh peripheral blood using Ficoll-Paque density gradient centrifugation. Trizol reagent was used to extract total RNA, and RNA quality was then checked on an Agilent 2100 Bioanalyzer. The TCR beta CDR3 regions were amplified from the RNA transcripts. For the first round of RT-PCR on the TCR CDR3, the HTBI primer set was used together with the Qiagen OneStep RT-PCR kit. The libraries were constructed in a second round of multiplex PCR and then size-selected and purified. Sequencing of the libraries was done on an Illumina HiSeq2000 using paired-end 100 bp reads. The study's processing was this. SOAPnuke was used to process the raw data, with reads discarded if the reads contained adapters or uncalled bases, had a mean Phred below 15, or lacked an exact constant-primer or identifier match. COPE v1.2.5 was used to merge high-quality paired reads, and clonotypes were defined as unique nucleotide sequences. MiTCR v1.1 was used to align clonotypes to the IMGT TRBV, TRBD and TRBJ reference segments. Analysis was restricted to V-J combinations with a frequency above 0.0001, which covered approximately 99% of repertoires. A TCS score was defined as the ratio between F50 (clonal expansion) and ExV (chaos), using BLOSUM62-based TCRdist between CDR3 peptides within each V-J. Welch's t-statistics and random forest reduced approximately 520 V-J features to under 15, which were used in a naive Bayes classifier (R e1071). TCRdb reworked the public reads: Q25 trimming with fastp, MiXCR clone assembly, productive beta chains retained. Rows matching on CDR3 protein sequence are summarized as one entry with the most common DNA and genes. Clone size and V and J calls follow TCRdb, not the original study. The sample table lists around 690,000 distinct CDR3 sequences, 17% of them with a count of one. The ten biggest clones cover around 16% of the sample.

As encoded in the germline V gene (reference sequence), CDR1 is SEHNR while CDR2 is FQNEAQ. The trim is 1 base for V and 6 bases for J, with a gap of 5 bases between the germline ends. From its cysteine to its phenylalanine, the CDR3 spans 12 amino acids. Only the CDR3 part of the read is kept: 36 bases, read in frame from the first base. Input material: blood. This sequence originates from a man in his fifties with Graves' hyperthyroidism. The rearrangement combines TRBV7-9 with TRBJ2-3; the D gene cannot be named for sure. CDR3 reads: CASSLVRDTQYF. The nucleotide sequence reads TGTGCCAGCAGCTTAGTGAGGGATACGCAGTATTTT.